Each of the 19 T cell receptor beta chains below was sequenced from the same sample in a study of radiotherapy plus CTLA-4 blockade in lung cancer. Generated by immunoSEQ multiplex PCR, the TCRdb table keeps only in-frame clones and is missing some. The repertoire holds approximately 60,000 clones, 70% to 85% seen once, with less than 7.5% in the top ten. Here the sequenced sample was peripheral blood, taken from a patient treated with radiotherapy plus ipilimumab. Source of these receptors: a human donor with non-small cell lung cancer whose response to radiotherapy plus ipilimumab could not be evaluated.

This sequence joins TRBV6-4 and TRBJ2-5, with D unresolved. Germline assignment: CDR1 MRHNA and CDR2 SNTAGT. The V end was cut by 2 bases, the J end by 4 bases, with 14 bases between. The CDR3 is 15 residues long. This chain's CDR3 is CASSDPALSGETQYF. The CDR3 DNA reads TGTGCCAGCAGTGACCCCGCCCTATCCGGAGAGACCCAGTACTTC.

CDR3 sequence reads: CSARGDSPAFF. The CDR3 region has the DNA TGCAGTGCTAGAGGGGACAGTCCCGCTTTCTTT. J is TRBJ1-1 and V is TRBV20-1; 7 nucleotides line up with TRBD1. The germline gives CDR1 DFQATT, CDR2 SNEGSKA (reference sequence). The CDR3 has 11 amino acids. With V trimmed by 1 base and J by 11 bases, 4 bases remained unmatched.

The CDR3 reads CASSPLGLRANQPQHF. CDR3 DNA sequence: TGTGCCAGCAGCCCTCTGGGGCTCAGGGCAAATCAGCCCCAGCATTTT. This chain connects TRBV7-2 to TRBJ1-5, with D possibly TRBD1 on 5 matching bases. CDR3 length equals 16 residues. Germline V gene data show CDR1 as SGHTA and CDR2 as FQGNSA. Trimming took off 5 bases at V and 4 bases at J, with 18 bases between the two ends.

The chain is built from TRBV2 and TRBJ2-7; D unclear. The CDR3 contains 14 residues. Germline assignment: CDR1 SNHLY and CDR2 FYNNEI. Between the trimmed V and J ends, which lost 4 bases and 0 bases, there was a span of 10 bases. The CDR3 region has the DNA TGTGCCAGCAGTGCCACGGAGATCTCCTACGAGCAGTACTTC. It yields the protein CASSATEISYEQYF.

V usage is TRBV5-1 and J usage is TRBJ1-2; 9 nucleotides match TRBD1. This CDR3 contains 13 residues. V shed 4 bases and J 6 bases; nucleotides not matched to a gene: 4. CDR1 is SGHRS and CDR2 is YFSETQ in the germline V gene. The CDR3 reads CASSPDRGNGYTF. CDR3 sequence (DNA): TGCGCCAGCAGCCCCGACAGGGGGAATGGCTACACCTTC.

The chain employs TRBV6-5 and TRBJ2-3; D call uncertain. The CDR3 is 12 residues long. V lost 6 bases and J lost 4, with 8 bases in between. Germline V gives CDR1 MNHEY, CDR2 SVGAGI. The DNA of the CDR3 is TGTGCCAGCAGGAACACGCCAGATACGCAGTATTTT. This sequence encodes CASRNTPDTQYF.

The chain carries TRBV12-5 and TRBJ2-2; D might be TRBD1 (6 bases). Germline V lookup: CDR1 LGHNT, CDR2 FRNRAP. This CDR3 comprises 16 residues. Between the trimmed V and J ends, which lost 0 bases and 5 bases, there was a span of 13 bases. The CDR3 sequence is CASGLVPSTGTGELFF. In DNA form, the CDR3 reads TGTGCTAGTGGTTTGGTCCCATCTACAGGGACCGGGGAGCTGTTTTTT.

Turning to this clone: The same CDR3 also results from other DNA sequences found in this sample. The rearrangement joins TRBV9 to TRBJ1-3; 8 bases are a match to TRBD1. J lost 2 bases, V lost 4 bases, and 5 bases had no gene match. CDR1 and CDR2 (germline): SGDLS, YYNGEE. The CDR3 sequence is 15 residues long. CDR3: CASSLGQGAGNTIYF. DNA of the CDR3: TGTGCCAGCAGCTTAGGACAGGGCGCTGGAAACACCATATATTTT.

This clone appeared a few times. V and J are TRBV6-6 and TRBJ1-5; 7 bases are shared with TRBD1. CDR1 and CDR2 from the germline V gene are MNHNY and SVGAGI (reference sequence). The V gene end was trimmed by 0 bases and the J gene end by 3 bases; junction bases not matched to a gene: 5. This CDR3 has 16 residues. CDR3 DNA sequence: TGTGCCAGCAGTTACTCCCGACAGGGCTTCAATCAGCCCCAGCATTTT. This gives the protein CASSYSRQGFNQPQHF.

The genes are TRBV2 and TRBJ1-4, with D possibly matching TRBD1 (6 bases). The V end was cut by 6 bases, the J end by 8 bases, with 10 bases between. The length of the CDR3 is 12 residues. Germline CDR1 is SNHLY and CDR2 is FYNNEI. The CDR3 DNA reads TGTGCCAGCAGAGGGGGGGGAGAAAAACTGTTTTTT. It encodes CASRGGGEKLFF.

This chain links TRBV18 with TRBJ1-1; D not resolved. With 2 bases removed from V and 0 bases from J, the gap between germline ends came to 28 bases. Germline V CDR1 and CDR2: KGHSH, LQKENI. The length of the CDR3 is 21 residues. CDR3 nucleotides: TGTGCCAGCTCACCAGGCGGTTCCTCCCGTTCGACGGGAAGAATGAACACTGAAGCTTTCTTT. Translating it yields CASSPGGSSRSTGRMNTEAFF.

This clone was seen only once. CDR3 sequence: CATKAGLASYEQYF. The CDR3 DNA reads as TGTGCCACCAAGGCAGGGCTAGCGAGCTACGAGCAGTACTTC. V and J are TRBV6-5 and TRBJ2-5, with D possibly being TRBD2 (6 bases). Matching the DNA end better, TRBJ2-7 makes the J call doubtful. CDR1 is MNHEY, CDR2 SVGAGI, per germline. The CDR3 runs 14 residues.

V and J are TRBV6-1 and TRBJ1-3; the D is unclear. Per germline, CDR1 MNHNS and CDR2 SASEGT. The CDR3 runs to 15 residues. Deletions cut 3 bases from V and 4 bases from J, with 13 bases between. The CDR3 is CASSDPLLLGNTIYF. The CDR3 nucleotides read TGTGCCAGCAGTGACCCACTCCTATTAGGAAACACCATATATTTT.

The chain has TRBV4-3 and TRBJ1-5; the D is unclear. The V end lost 0 bases, the J end lost 0 bases, and 9 bases lay between the germline ends. The germline gives CDR1 LGHNA, CDR2 YSLEER. This CDR3 has 16 residues. CDR3 in amino acids: CASSQDARGSNQPQHF. The DNA of the CDR3 is TGCGCCAGCAGCCAAGATGCCAGAGGTAGCAATCAGCCCCAGCATTTT.

The V and J genes are TRBV30 and TRBJ2-7; D is unclear. Germline lookup yields CDR1 GTSNPN and CDR2 SVGIG (reference sequence). V was clipped by 0 bases and J by 3 bases, with 9 bases between them. The CDR3 is 13 amino acids. The DNA of the CDR3 is TGTGCCTGGAGTGTAGTTGCAGGCTACGAGCAGTACTTC. It is translated as CAWSVVAGYEQYF.

The chain is built from TRBV7-9 and TRBJ2-5; 10 nucleotides match TRBD1. Germline CDR1 is SEHNR and CDR2 is FQNEAQ (reference sequence). Trimming at V came to 7 bases and at J to 2 bases, leaving 4 bases not matched to a gene. The CDR3 is 14 amino acids. This chain's CDR3 is CASNPGQGQETQYF. In DNA form, the CDR3 reads TGTGCCAGCAACCCGGGACAGGGGCAAGAGACCCAGTACTTC.

This chain links TRBV6-6 with TRBJ1-5, with a tentative D call TRBD1 (6 bases). CDR1 MNHNY and CDR2 SVGAGI come from the germline V gene (reference sequence). V lost 5 bases and J lost 3, with 17 bases in between. The CDR3 covers 16 residues. The CDR3 nucleotides read TGTGCCAGCAGTCACCGGTTCCAGGGGCCCAATCAGCCCCAGCATTTT. It specifies CASSHRFQGPNQPQHF.

The gene calls are TRBV6-6 and TRBJ2-2; TRBD1 matches at 9 bases. V lost 4 bases and J lost 7; bases outside the gene matches: 7. The CDR3 is 15 residues long. Germline V gene lookup returns CDR1 MNHNY and CDR2 SVGAGI (reference sequence). Written as DNA, the CDR3 is TGTGCCAGCAGTTCGCAACAGGGGGCCTACGGGGAGCTGTTTTTT. The encoded protein is CASSSQQGAYGELFF.

This clone has just one count. The chain couples TRBV11-2 to TRBJ2-1; 7 bases fit TRBD2. In germline, CDR1 is SGHAT, CDR2 FQNNGV. The CDR3 consists of 14 residues. V lost 3 bases, J lost 6 bases, and 5 bases stayed unmatched. DNA for the CDR3: TGTGCCAGCAGCTTTGGGGCTAGCGGCAATGAGCAGTTCTTC. This codes for CASSFGASGNEQFF.